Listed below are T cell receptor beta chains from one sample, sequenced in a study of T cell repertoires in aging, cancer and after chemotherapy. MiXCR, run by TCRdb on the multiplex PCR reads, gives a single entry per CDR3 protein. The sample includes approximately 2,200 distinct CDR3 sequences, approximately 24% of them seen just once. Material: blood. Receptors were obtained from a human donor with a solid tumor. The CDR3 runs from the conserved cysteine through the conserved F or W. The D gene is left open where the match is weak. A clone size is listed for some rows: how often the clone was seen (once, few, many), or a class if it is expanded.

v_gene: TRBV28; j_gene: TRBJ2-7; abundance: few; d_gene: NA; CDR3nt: TGTGCCAGCAGGGTTGGCCACTATATCTACTTC; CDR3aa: CASRVGHYIYF
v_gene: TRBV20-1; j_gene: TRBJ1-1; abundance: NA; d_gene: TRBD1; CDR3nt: TGCAGTGCTAGACAGGGGGGGATGAACACTGAAGCTTTCTTT; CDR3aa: CSARQGGMNTEAFF
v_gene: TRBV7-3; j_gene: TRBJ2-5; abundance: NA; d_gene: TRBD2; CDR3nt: TGTGCCAGCAGCCCCGGACTAGCGGGGGGAAAGGAGACCCAGTACTTC; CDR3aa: CASSPGLAGGKETQYF
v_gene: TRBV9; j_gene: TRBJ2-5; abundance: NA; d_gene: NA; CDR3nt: TGTGCCAGCAGCGTAGGTCGTCCGACAGACTCAGAGACCCAGTACTTC; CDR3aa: CASSVGRPTDSETQYF
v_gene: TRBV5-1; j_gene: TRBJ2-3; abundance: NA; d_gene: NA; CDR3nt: TGCGCCAGCAGCCTTAGCACAGATACGCAGTATTTT; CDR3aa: CASSLSTDTQYF
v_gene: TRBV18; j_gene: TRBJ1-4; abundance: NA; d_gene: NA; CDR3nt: TGTGCCAGCTCACAGGGTCGGAATGAAAAACTGTTTTTT; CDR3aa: CASSQGRNEKLFF
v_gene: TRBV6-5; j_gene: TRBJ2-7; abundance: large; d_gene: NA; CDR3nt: TGTGCCAGCAGTCTTCGAGTCACGTTTAGCTCCTACGAGCAGTACTTC; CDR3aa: CASSLRVTFSSYEQYF
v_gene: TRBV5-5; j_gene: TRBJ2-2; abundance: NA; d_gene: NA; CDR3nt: TGTGCCAGCAGCTTGGGACAGTCCACCGGGGAGCTGTTTTTT; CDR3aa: CASSLGQSTGELFF
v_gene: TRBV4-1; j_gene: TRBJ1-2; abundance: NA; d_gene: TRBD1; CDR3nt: TGCGCCAGCAGCCAAGCGGGGACAGGGAATTACTATGGCTACACCTTC; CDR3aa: CASSQAGTGNYYGYTF
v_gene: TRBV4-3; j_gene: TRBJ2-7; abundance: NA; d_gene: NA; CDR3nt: TGCGCCAGCAGCCCAGCTTTGGGGGGACACTCCTACGAGCAGTACTTC; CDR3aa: CASSPALGGHSYEQYF
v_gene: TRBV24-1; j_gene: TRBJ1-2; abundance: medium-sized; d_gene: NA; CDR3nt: TGTGCCACCAGTGATTTAAGAGAAAGAGGCTACACCTTC; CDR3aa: CATSDLRERGYTF
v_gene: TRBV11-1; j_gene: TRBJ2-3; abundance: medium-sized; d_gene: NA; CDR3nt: TGTGCCAGCAGCGCACGTTGGGATACGCAGTATTTT; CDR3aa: CASSARWDTQYF
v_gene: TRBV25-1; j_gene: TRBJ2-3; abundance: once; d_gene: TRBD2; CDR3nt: TGTGCCAGCAGTGAATATTTGACTAGCGGGGGGGCAGAAGATACGCAGTATTTT; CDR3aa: CASSEYLTSGGAEDTQYF
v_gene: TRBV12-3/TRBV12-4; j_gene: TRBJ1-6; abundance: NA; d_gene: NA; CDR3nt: TGTGCCAGCAGTTTAGGACAAACTAATTCACCCCTCCACTTT; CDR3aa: CASSLGQTNSPLHF
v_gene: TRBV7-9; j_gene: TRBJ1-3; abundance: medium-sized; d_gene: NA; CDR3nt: TGTGCCAGCAAGGGGTTTTCTGGAAACACCATATATTTT; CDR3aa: CASKGFSGNTIYF
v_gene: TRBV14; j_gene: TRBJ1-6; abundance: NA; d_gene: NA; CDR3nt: TGTGCCAGCAGCCGCCGGGACCCACGGAATTCACCCCTCCACTTT; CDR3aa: CASSRRDPRNSPLHF
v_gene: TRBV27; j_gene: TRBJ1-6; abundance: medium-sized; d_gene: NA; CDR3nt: TGTGCCAGCAGTTTAAAGATGGGACTGAGTTCACCCCTCCACTTT; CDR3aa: CASSLKMGLSSPLHF
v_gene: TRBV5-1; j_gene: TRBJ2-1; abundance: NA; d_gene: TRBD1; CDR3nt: TGCGCCAGCAGCTTGGAAGGGACAGGGGGTAGTGAGCAGTTCTTC; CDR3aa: CASSLEGTGGSEQFF
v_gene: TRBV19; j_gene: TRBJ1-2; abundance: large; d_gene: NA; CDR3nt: TGTGCCAGTAGTATTGACAGTTTCTATGGCTACACCTTC; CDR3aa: CASSIDSFYGYTF
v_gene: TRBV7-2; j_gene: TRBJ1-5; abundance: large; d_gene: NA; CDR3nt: TGTGCCAGCAGCGGGCAGCCAAATCAGCCCCAGCATTTT; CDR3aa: CASSGQPNQPQHF
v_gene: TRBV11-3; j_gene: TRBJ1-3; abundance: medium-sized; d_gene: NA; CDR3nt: TGTGCCAGCAGCCCTCGGGACAACCTATACTCTGGAAACACCATATATTTT; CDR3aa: CASSPRDNLYSGNTIYF
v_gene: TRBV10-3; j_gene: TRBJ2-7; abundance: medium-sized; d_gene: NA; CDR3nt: TGTGCCATCAGTGAGCCAGACAGAACCTACGAGCAGTACTTC; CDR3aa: CAISEPDRTYEQYF
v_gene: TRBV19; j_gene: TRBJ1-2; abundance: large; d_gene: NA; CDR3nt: TGTGCCAGTAGTAAATCAGGGGAACGTGGCTACACCTTC; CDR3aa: CASSKSGERGYTF
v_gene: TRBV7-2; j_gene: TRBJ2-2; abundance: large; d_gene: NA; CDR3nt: TGTGCCAGCAGCCCGATCCGGGGGACCGGGGAGCTGTTTTTT; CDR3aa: CASSPIRGTGELFF
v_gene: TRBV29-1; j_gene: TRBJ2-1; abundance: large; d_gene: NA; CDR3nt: TGCAGCGTTGAATATCGGCAGGGCGATGAGCAGTTCTTC; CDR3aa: CSVEYRQGDEQFF
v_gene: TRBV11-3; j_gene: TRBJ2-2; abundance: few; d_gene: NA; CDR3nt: TGTGCCAGCAGCCCGAACACCGGGGAGCTGTTTTTT; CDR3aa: CASSPNTGELFF
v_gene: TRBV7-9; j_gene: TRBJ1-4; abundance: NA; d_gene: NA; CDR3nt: TGTGCCAGCAGCCCGGGCGGGAATATGAAGAAACTGTTTTTT; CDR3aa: CASSPGGNMKKLFF
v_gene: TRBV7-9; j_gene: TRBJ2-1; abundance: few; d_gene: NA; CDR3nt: TGTGCCAGCAGCTTCCAGCAATACAATGAGCAGTTCTTC; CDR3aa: CASSFQQYNEQFF
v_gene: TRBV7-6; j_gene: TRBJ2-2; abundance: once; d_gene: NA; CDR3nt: TGTGCCAGCAGCTTAGGGACATCTCGAAGGAGCGGGGAGCTGTTTTTT; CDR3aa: CASSLGTSRRSGELFF
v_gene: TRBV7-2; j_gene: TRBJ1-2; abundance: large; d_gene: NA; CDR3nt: TGTGCCAGCAGCCCCACCTTTGGATTCTATGGCTACACCTTC; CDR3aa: CASSPTFGFYGYTF
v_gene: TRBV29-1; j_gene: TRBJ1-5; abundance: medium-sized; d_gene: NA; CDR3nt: TGCAGCGTTGAAGAAAGCGGGGGCAATCAGCCCCAGCATTTT; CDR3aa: CSVEESGGNQPQHF
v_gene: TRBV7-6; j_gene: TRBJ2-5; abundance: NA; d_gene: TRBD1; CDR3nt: TGTGCCAGCAGCCCGGGACAGCAAGAGACCCAGTACTTC; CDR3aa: CASSPGQQETQYF
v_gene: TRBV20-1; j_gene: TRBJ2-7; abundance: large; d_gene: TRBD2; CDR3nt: TGCAGTTGGCTAGCGGTCTACGAGCAGTACTTC; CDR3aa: CSWLAVYEQYF
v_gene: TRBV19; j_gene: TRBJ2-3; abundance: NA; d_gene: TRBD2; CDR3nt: TGTGCCAGTAGTTCCCTGACTAGCGGGGTTAGCACAGATACGCAGTATTTT; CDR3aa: CASSSLTSGVSTDTQYF
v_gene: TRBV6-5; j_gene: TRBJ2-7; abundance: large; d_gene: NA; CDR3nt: TGTGCCAGCAGCTCGGGGACGGCCGGATTGAAGCAGTACTTC; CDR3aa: CASSSGTAGLKQYF
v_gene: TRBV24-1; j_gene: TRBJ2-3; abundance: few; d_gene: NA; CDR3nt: TGTGCCACCAGTCTGGGCGGTAACACAGATACGCAGTATTTT; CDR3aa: CATSLGGNTDTQYF
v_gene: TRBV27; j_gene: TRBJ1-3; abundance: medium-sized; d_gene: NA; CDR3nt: TGTGCCAGCAGTTTGAGTGCGCGGGGAAACACCATATATTTT; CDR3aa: CASSLSARGNTIYF
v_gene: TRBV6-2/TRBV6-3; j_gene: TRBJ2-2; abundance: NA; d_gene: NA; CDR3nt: TGTGCCAGCACTTATCGAACCGGGGAGCTGTTTTTT; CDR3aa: CASTYRTGELFF
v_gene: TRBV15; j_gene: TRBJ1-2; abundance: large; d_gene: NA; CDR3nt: TGTGCCACCAGCAGTGACGATAACTATGGCTACACCTTC; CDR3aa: CATSSDDNYGYTF
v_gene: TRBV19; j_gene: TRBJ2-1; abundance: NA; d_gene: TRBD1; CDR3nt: TGTGCCAGTAGTGCCTATAAGGGGGCGGATGAGCAGTTCTTC; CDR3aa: CASSAYKGADEQFF
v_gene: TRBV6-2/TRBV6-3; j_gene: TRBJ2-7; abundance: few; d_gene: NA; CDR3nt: TGTGCCAGCAGTTATGGACAGAGCTCCTACGAGCAGTACTTC; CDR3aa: CASSYGQSSYEQYF
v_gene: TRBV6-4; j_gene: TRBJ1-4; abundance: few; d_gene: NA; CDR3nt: TGTGCCAGCAGTCGGGGGGGCACTAATGAAAAACTGTTTTTT; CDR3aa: CASSRGGTNEKLFF
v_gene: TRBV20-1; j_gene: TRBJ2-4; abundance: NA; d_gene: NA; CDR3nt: TGCAGTTCGTCTCCCACCCTGGCCAAAAACATTCAGTACTTC; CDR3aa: CSSSPTLAKNIQYF
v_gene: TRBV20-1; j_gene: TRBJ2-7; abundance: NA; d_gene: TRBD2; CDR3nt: TGCAGTGCTAGAGATCCCCGACTAGCGGGGGGACTCACCTACGAGCAGTACTTC; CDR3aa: CSARDPRLAGGLTYEQYF
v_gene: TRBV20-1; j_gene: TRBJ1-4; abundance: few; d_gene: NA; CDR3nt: TGCAGTGCTACTCAGGGTGCGAATGAAAAACTGTTTTTT; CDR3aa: CSATQGANEKLFF
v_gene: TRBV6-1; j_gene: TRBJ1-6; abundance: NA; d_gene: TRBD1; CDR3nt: TGTGCCAGCCAAACGGACAGGGGAGGATACTCACCCCTCCACTTT; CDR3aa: CASQTDRGGYSPLHF
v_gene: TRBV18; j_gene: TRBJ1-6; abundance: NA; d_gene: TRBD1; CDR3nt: TGTGCCAGCTCGCTCGACAGGGCATATAATTCACCCCTCCACTTT; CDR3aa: CASSLDRAYNSPLHF
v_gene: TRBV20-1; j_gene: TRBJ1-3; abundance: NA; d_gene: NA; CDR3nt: TGCAGTGCTAAACAGTCCTCGGGAGGTCCCGGAAACACCATATATTTT; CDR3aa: CSAKQSSGGPGNTIYF
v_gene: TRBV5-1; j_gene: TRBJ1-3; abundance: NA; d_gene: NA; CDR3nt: TGCGCCAGCAGCTTGGCCCCGGGGAGCTCTGGAAACACCATATATTTT; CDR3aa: CASSLAPGSSGNTIYF
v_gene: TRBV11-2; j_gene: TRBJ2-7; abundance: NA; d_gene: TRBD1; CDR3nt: TGTGCCAGCAGCTTAATTAGAGGGGGCAGTGCCTACGAGCAGTACTTC; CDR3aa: CASSLIRGGSAYEQYF
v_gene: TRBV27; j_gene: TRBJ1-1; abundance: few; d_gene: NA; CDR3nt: TGTGCCAGCTCCGATCTCTCCGGGGGGGTGTGGACTGAAGCTTTCTTT; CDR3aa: CASSDLSGGVWTEAFF